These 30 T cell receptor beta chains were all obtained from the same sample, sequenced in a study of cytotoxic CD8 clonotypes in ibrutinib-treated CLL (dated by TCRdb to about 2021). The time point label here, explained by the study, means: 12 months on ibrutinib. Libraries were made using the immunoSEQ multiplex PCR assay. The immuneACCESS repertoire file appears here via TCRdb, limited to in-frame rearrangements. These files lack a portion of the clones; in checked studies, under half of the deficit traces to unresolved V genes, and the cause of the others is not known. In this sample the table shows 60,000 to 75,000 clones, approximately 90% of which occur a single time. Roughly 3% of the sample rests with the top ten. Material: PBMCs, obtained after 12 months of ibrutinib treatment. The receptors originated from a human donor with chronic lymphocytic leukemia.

CDR3 DNA: TGTGCCAGCTCACCAAGGGGACAGCAGAACACCGGGGAGCTGTTTTTT. It translates to CASSPRGQQNTGELFF. The genes are TRBV18 and TRBJ2-2; 7 nucleotides match TRBD1. Germline lookup yields CDR1 KGHSH and CDR2 LQKENI. This CDR3 contains 16 residues. With V trimmed by 2 bases and J by 1 base, 4 bases remained unmatched.

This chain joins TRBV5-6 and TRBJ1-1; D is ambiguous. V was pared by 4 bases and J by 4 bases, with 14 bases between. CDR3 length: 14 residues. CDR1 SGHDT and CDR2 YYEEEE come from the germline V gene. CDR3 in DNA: TGTGCCAGCAGCCCGACCGATCTGGTCACTGAAGCTTTCTTT. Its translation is CASSPTDLVTEAFF.

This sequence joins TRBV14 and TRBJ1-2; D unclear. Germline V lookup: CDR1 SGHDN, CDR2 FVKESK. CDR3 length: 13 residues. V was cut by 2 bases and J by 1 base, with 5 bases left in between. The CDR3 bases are TGTGCCAGCAGCCAAACAGATAACTATGGCTACACCTTC. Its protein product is CASSQTDNYGYTF.

CDR3 DNA sequence: TGTGCCAGCAGCTTATGGGGACAGGGGACCTACGAGCAGTACTTC. This gives the protein CASSLWGQGTYEQYF. The rearrangement links TRBV7-2 to TRBJ2-7, with 10 bases identical to TRBD1. CDR1 SGHTA and CDR2 FQGNSA come from the germline V gene. The CDR3 loop spans 15 amino acids. Losses at the gene ends were 2 bases for V and 2 bases for J; bases not matched to a gene: 3.

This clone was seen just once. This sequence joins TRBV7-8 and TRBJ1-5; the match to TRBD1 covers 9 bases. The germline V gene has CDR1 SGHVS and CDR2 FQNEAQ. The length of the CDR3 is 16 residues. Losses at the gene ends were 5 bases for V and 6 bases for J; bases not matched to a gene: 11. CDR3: CASSGRQGVISQPQHF. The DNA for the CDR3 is TGTGCCAGCAGCGGGCGACAGGGGGTTATCAGTCAGCCCCAGCATTTT.

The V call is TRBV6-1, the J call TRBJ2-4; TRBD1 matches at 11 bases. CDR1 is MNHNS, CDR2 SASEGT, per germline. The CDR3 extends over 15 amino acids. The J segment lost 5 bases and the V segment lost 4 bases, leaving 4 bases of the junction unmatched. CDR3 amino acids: CASSAQGQGENIQYF. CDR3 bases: TGTGCCAGCAGTGCTCAGGGACAGGGGGAAAACATTCAGTACTTC.

In nucleotides, the CDR3 is TGTGCCAGTAGTATAGCGGCAACAGGGGGCCCCTACAATGAGCAGTTCTTC. Residues: CASSIAATGGPYNEQFF. The V call is TRBV19, the J call TRBJ2-1, with 9 bases that match TRBD1. This CDR3 region has 17 residues. Germline V CDR1 and CDR2: LNHDA, SQIVND (reference sequence). V lost 1 base and J lost 2; bases outside the gene matches: 6. The whole variable domain, filled in from reference TRBV19 and TRBJ2-1, reads DGGITQSPKYLFRKEGQNVTLSCEQNLNHDAMYWYRQDPGQGLRLIYYSQIVNDFQKGDIAEGYSVSREKKESFPLTVTSAQKNPTAFYLCASSIAATGGPYNEQFFGPGTRLTVL.

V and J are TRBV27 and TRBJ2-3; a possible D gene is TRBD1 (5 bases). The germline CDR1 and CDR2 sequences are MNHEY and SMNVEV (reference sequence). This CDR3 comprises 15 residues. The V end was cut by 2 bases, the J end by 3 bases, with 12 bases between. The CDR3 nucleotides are TGTGCCAGCAGTTTAGGGGCAGGCTATACAGATACGCAGTATTTT. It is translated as CASSLGAGYTDTQYF.

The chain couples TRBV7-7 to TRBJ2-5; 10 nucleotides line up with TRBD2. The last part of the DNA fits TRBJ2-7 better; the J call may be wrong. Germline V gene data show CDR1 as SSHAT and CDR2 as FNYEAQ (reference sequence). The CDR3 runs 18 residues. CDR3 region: CASSRGSGTSVGLYEQYF. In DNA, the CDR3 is TGTGCCAGCAGCCGCGGGTCCGGGACTAGCGTAGGTCTCTACGAGCAGTACTTC.

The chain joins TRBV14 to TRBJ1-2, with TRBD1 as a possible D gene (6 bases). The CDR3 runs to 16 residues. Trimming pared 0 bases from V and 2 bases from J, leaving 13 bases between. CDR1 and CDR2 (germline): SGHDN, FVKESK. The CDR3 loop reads CASSQERGARNYGYTF. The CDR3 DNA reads TGTGCCAGCAGCCAAGAAAGGGGGGCGCGGAACTATGGCTACACCTTC.

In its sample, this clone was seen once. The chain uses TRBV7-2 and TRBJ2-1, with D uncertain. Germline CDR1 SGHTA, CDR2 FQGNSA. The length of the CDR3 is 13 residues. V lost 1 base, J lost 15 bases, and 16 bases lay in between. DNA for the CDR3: TGTGCCAGCAGCTTAGAAAGGAGCCAGCATCGGTTCTTC. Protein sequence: CASSLERSQHRFF.

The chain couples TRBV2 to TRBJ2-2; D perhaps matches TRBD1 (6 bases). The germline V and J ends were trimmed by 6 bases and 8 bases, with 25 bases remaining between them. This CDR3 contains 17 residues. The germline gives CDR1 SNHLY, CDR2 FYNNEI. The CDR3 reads CASSPKTYDRSRGELFF. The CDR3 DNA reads TGTGCCAGCAGCCCCAAAACCTATGACAGGTCTCGGGGGGAGCTGTTTTTT. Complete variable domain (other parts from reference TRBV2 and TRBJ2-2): EPEVTQTPSHQVTQMGQEVILRCVPISNHLYFYWYRQILGQKVEFLVSFYNNEISEKSEIFDDQFSVERPDGSNFTLKIRSTKLEDSAMYFCASSPKTYDRSRGELFFGEGSRLTVL.

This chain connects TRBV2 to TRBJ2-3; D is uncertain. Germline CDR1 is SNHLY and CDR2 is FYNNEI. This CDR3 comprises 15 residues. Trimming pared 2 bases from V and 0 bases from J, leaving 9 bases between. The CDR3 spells CASSEFSSSTDTQYF. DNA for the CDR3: TGTGCCAGCAGTGAATTCAGCTCTAGCACAGATACGCAGTATTTT.

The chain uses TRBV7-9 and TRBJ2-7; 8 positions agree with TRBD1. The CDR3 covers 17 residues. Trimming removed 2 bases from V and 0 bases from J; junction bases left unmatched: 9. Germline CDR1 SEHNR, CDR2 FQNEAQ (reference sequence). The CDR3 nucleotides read TGTGCCAGCAGCTTATTCCTAGGACAGGGAATCTCCTACGAGCAGTACTTC. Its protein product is CASSLFLGQGISYEQYF. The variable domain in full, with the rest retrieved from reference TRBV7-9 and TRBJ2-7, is DTGVSQNPRHKITKRGQNVTFRCDPISEHNRLYWYRQTLGQGPEFLTYFQNEAQLEKSRLLSDRFSAERPKGSFSTLEIQRTEQGDSAMYLCASSLFLGQGISYEQYFGPGTRLTVT.

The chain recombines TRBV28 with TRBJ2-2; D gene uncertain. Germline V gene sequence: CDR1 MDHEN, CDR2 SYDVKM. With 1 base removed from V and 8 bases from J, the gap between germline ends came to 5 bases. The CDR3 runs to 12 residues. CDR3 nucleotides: TGTGCCAGCAGTTTATTAGTTGGGGAGCTGTTTTTT. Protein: CASSLLVGELFF.

This CDR3 is CASSQSIWREGRETQYF. As DNA, the CDR3 is TGCGCCAGCAGTCAATCCATCTGGCGGGAGGGCCGAGAGACCCAGTACTTC. The chain employs TRBV23-1 and TRBJ2-5; 9 bases are shared with TRBD2. TRBV23-1 is filed as an ORF, its function uncertain. V trimming: 0 bases; J trimming: 4 bases; junction bases outside the gene matches: 9. The CDR3 totals 17 residues.

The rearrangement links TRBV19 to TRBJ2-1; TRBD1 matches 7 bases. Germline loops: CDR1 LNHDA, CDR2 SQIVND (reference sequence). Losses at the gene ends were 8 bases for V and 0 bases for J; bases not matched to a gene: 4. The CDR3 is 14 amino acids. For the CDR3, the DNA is TGTGCCAGTGGGGACAGAGGCTCCTACAATGAGCAGTTCTTC. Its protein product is CASGDRGSYNEQFF.

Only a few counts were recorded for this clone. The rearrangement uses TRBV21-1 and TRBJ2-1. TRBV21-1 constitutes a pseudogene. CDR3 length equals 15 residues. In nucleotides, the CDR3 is TGTGCCAGCAGCAAGTACACTGGGGGATACAATGAGCAGTTCTTC. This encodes CASSKYTGGYNEQFF.

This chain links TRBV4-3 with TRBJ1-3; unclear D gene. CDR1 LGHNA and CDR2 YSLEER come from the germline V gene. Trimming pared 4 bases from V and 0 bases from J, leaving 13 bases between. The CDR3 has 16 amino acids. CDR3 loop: CASSRISGSSGNTIYF. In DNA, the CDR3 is TGCGCCAGCAGCCGCATCTCGGGCAGCTCTGGAAACACCATATATTTT.

The CDR3 DNA is TGTGCCAGCAGCTTGGCCGGGGACCCCAGCTCCTACGAGCAGTACTTC. Protein product: CASSLAGDPSSYEQYF. This chain uses TRBV5-6 with TRBJ2-7; D assignment may be TRBD1 or TRBD2 (5 bases each). V shed 0 bases and J shed 0 bases, with 13 bases lying between them. The CDR3 consists of 16 residues. Germline lookup yields CDR1 SGHDT and CDR2 YYEEEE.

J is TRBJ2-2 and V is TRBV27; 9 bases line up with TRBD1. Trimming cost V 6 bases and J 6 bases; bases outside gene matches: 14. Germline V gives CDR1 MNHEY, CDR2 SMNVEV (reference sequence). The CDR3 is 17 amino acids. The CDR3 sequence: CASRPGAGTGFAGELFF. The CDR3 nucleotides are TGTGCCAGCAGACCCGGGGCGGGGACAGGGTTTGCCGGGGAGCTGTTTTTT.

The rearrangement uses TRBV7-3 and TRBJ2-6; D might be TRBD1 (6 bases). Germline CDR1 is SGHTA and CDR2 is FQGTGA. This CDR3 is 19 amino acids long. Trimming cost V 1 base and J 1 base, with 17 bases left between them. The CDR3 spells CASSLIGQGFLSGANVLTF. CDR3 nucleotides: TGTGCCAGCAGCTTAATCGGTCAGGGGTTTCTATCTGGGGCCAACGTCCTGACTTTC. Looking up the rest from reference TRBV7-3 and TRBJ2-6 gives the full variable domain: GAGVSQTPSNKVTEKGKYVELRCDPISGHTALYWYRQSLGQGPEFLIYFQGTGAADDSGLPNDRFFAVRPEGSVSTLKIQRTERGDSAVYLCASSLIGQGFLSGANVLTFGAGSRLTVL.

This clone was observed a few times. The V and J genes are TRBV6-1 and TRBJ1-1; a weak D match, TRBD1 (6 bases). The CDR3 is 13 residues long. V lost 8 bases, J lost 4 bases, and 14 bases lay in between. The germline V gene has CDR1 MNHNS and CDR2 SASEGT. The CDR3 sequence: CASLGQRATEAFF. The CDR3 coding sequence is TGTGCCAGCTTAGGACAGAGGGCCACTGAAGCTTTCTTT.

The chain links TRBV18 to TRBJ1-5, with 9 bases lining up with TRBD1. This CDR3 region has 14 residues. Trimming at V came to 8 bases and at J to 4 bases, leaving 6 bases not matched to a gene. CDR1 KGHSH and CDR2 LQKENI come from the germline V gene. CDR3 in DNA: TGTGCCAGCGCACAACAGGGGGCGAATCAGCCCCAGCATTTT. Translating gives CASAQQGANQPQHF.

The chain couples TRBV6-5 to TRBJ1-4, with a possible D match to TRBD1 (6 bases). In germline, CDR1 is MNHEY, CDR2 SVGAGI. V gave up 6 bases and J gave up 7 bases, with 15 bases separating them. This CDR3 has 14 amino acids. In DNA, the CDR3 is TGTGCCAGCAGGTCGATGGGGGGCGTTGAAAAACTGTTTTTT. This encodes CASRSMGGVEKLFF.

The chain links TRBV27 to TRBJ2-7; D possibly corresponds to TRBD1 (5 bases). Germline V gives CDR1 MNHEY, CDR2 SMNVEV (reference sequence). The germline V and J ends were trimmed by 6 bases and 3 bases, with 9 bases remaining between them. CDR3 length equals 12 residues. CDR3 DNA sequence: TGTGCCAGCAGCCCCCAGGGCTACGAGCAGTACTTC. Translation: CASSPQGYEQYF.

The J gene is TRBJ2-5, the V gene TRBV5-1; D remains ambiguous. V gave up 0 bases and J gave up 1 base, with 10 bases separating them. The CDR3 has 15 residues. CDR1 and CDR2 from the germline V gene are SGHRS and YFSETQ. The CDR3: CASSLETPFQETQYF. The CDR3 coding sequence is TGCGCCAGCAGCTTGGAGACACCCTTCCAAGAGACCCAGTACTTC. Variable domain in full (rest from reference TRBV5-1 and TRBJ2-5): KAGVTQTPRYLIKTRGQQVTLSCSPISGHRSVSWYQQTPGQGLQFLFEYFSETQRNKGNFPGRFSGRQFSNSRSEMNVSTLELGDSALYLCASSLETPFQETQYFGPGTRLLVL.

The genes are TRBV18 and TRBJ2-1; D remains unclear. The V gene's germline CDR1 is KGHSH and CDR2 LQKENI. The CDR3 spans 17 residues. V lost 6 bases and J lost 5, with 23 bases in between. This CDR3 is CASSRDLVSGGDNEQFF. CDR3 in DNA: TGTGCCAGCTCTCGCGACCTAGTGTCGGGTGGGGACAATGAGCAGTTCTTC.

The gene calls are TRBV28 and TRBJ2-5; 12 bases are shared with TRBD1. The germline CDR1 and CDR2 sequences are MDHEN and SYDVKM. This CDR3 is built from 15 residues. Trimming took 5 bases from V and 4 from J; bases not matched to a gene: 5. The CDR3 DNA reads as TGTGCCAGCAGTACCGGGACAGGGGGCGGAGAGACCCAGTACTTC. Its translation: CASSTGTGGGETQYF.

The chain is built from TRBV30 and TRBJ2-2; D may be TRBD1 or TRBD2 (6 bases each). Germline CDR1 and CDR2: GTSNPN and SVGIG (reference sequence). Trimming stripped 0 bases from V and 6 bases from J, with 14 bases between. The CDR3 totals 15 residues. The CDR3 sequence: CAWSVYTGGSGELFF. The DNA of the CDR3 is TGTGCCTGGAGTGTATACACCGGGGGCTCCGGGGAGCTGTTTTTT.